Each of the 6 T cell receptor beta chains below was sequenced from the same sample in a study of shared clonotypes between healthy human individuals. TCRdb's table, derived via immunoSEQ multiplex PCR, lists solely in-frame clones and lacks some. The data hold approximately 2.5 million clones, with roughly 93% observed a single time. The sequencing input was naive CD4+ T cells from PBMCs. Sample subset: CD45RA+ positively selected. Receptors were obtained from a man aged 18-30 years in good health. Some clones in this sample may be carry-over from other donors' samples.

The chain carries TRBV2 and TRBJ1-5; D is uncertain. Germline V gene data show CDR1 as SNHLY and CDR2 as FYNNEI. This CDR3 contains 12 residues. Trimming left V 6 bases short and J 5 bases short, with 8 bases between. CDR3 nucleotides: TGTGCCAGCAGCCAAGTAGATCAGCCCCAGCATTTT. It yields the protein CASSQVDQPQHF.

The CDR3 DNA reads as TGTGCCAGCAGCTTGTACGGGATTCCGGAGCAGTACTTC. This codes for CASSLYGIPEQYF. The V and J genes are TRBV5-4 and TRBJ2-7; a weak D match, TRBD2 (5 bases). The V end lost 1 base, the J end lost 7 bases, and 12 bases lay between the germline ends. Germline V gene lookup returns CDR1 SGHNT and CDR2 YYREEE (reference sequence). The CDR3 loop spans 13 amino acids.

The CDR3: CASSPTLEGRATTEKLFF. The CDR3, as DNA: TGTGCCAGCAGCCCCACCCTAGAGGGCAGAGCAACTACAGAAAAACTGTTTTTT. The chain recombines TRBV9 with TRBJ1-4; D is uncertain. Trimming took 4 bases from V and 8 from J, leaving 27 bases between them. This CDR3 is built from 18 residues. The germline V gene has CDR1 SGDLS and CDR2 YYNGEE.

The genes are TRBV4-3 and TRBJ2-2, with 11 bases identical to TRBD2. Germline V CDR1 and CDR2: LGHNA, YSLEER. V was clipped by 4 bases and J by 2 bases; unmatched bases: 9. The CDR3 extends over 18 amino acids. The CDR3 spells CASSPRGSGRGNTGELFF. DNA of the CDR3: TGCGCCAGCAGCCCCCGGGGTAGCGGGAGGGGCAACACCGGGGAGCTGTTTTTT.

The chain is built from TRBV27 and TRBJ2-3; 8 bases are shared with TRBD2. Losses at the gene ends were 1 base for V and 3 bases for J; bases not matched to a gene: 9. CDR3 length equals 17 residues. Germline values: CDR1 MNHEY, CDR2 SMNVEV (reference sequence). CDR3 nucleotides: TGTGCCAGCAGTTTATTGGGGAGCGGGAGAGGAACAGATACGCAGTATTTT. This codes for CASSLLGSGRGTDTQYF.

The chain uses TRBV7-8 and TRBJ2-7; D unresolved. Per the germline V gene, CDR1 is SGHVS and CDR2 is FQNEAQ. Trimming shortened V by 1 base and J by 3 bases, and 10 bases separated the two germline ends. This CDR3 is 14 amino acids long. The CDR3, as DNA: TGTGCCAGCAGCTTAGTTAAGAAGGTCTACGAGCAGTACTTC. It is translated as CASSLVKKVYEQYF. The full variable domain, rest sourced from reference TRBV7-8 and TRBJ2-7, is GAGVSQSPRYKVAKRGQDVALRCDPISGHVSLFWYQQALGQGPEFLTYFQNEAQLDKSGLPSDRFFAERPEGSVSTLKIQRTQQEDSAVYLCASSLVKKVYEQYFGPGTRLTVT.